This T cell receptor (beta chain) was observed in a study of Graves' ophthalmopathy and Graves' hyperthyroidism. Findings of the study overall: In blood appeared most of the expanded thyroid clonotypes whose frequency exceeded 0.001.

This clonotype has at least ten counts. Its antigen remains unknown. Germline CDR1 reads SGHAT; CDR2 reads FQNNGV. The junction had 6 bases not matched to a gene; V was cut back by 3 bases and J by 1 base. CDR3 length equals 16 residues. Stable hyperthyroidism meant no progression to ophthalmopathy within 18 months of follow-up. Other autoimmune diseases, uncontrolled infections, pregnancy or lactation ruled patients out of participation. Roughly 10 ml of fresh blood yielded the PBMCs by density gradient. The authors amplified TCR beta CDR3 regions from RNA transcripts. Second-round multiplex PCR came after first-round RT-PCR with HTBI primers. Each CDR3 protein is one row after TCRdb ran MiXCR on the multiplex PCR reads. Of about 370,000 distinct CDR3 sequences in the sample, approximately 18% were seen once.

Input material: peripheral blood. This sequence was found in an adult woman with stable Graves' hyperthyroidism. This sequence joins TRBV11-2 and TRBJ1-5; 7 bases agree with TRBD1. CDR3 region: CASSFTGASSNQPQHF. The CDR3, as DNA: TGTGCCAGCAGCTTTACAGGGGCTTCCAGCAATCAGCCCCAGCATTTT.